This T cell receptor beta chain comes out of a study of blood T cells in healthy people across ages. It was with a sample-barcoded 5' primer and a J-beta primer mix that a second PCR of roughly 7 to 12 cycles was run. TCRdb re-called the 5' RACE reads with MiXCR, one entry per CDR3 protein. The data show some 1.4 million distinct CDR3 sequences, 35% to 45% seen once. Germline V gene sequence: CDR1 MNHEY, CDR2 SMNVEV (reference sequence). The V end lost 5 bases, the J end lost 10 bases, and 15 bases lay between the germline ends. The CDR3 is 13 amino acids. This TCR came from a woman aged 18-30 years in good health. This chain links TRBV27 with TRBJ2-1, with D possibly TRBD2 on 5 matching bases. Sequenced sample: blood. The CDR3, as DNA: TGTGCCAGCAGTGTAAGGTTGAGAGGGGAGCAGTTCTTC. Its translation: CASSVRLRGEQFF.